This T cell receptor (beta chain) appears in the sequencing data of a study of T-cell reconstitution after alpha-beta-depleted transplantation in children. This clonotype showed up many times. This CDR3 has 14 residues. Trimming took 3 bases from V and 1 from J, leaving 12 bases between them. CDR1 is SQVTM and CDR2 is ANQGSEA in the germline V gene. Construction of the TCRbeta library involved unique molecular identifiers. From the PCR reads, TCRdb called clonotypes with MiXCR, one entry per CDR3 protein. This sample has roughly 170,000 distinct CDR3 sequences, with 6% to 7% found just once. The sequence was collected from a human donor who donated a stem cell graft to a child with Wiskott-Aldrich syndrome. V usage is TRBV29-1 and J usage is TRBJ2-5; weak D call: TRBD1 (6 bases). Material: PBMCs from the stem cell graft donor, obtained from the stem cell graft. CDR3 sequence (DNA): TGCAGCGTTGATAACCCGGACAGCCAAGAGACCCAGTACTTC. Its translation: CSVDNPDSQETQYF.